This entry lists 18 T cell receptor beta chains sequenced from one sample in a study of blood T cells in healthy people across ages. The authors ran a second PCR of roughly 6 to 12 cycles using a sample-barcoded 5' primer and a J-beta primer mix. TCRdb reprocessed the 5' RACE reads via MiXCR and lists one record per CDR3 protein. Of fewer than 800,000 distinct CDR3 sequences listed, around half are singletons. Sequencing was performed on blood. Receptors were obtained from a woman aged 55-75 years in good health.

This clonotype turned up a few times. The chain uses TRBV4-1 and TRBJ1-4; D gene unclear. This CDR3 has 16 residues. Germline V gene lookup returns CDR1 MGHRA and CDR2 YSYEKL. Trimming pared 0 bases from V and 3 bases from J, leaving 11 bases between. The CDR3 nucleotides read TGCGCCAGCAGCCAAGAAGGCGGCAACTCTAATGAAAAACTGTTTTTT. Translation: CASSQEGGNSNEKLFF.

This clonotype was seen a few times. This chain uses TRBV5-6 with TRBJ2-1; TRBD2 agrees at 9 bases. V lost 2 bases and J lost 10; bases outside the gene matches: 7. Germline V gene lookup returns CDR1 SGHDT and CDR2 YYEEEE. The CDR3 covers 14 residues. In nucleotides, the CDR3 is TGTGCCAGCAGCTTAGTAGCGGGAGTAAGGGAGCAGTTCTTC. This gives the protein CASSLVAGVREQFF.

This clonotype has only a few counts. This chain links TRBV6-6 with TRBJ1-4; the D is unclear. CDR3 length equals 12 residues. Germline V lookup: CDR1 MNHNY, CDR2 SVGAGI (reference sequence). Deletions cut 8 bases from V and 8 bases from J, with 12 bases between. The DNA for the CDR3 is TGTGCCAGCGGTTTCTCATCGGAAAAACTGTTTTTT. Translating it yields CASGFSSEKLFF.

The J gene is TRBJ1-2, the V gene TRBV2, with unresolved D. Trimming left V 5 bases short and J 0 bases short, with 10 bases between. The CDR3 totals 14 residues. The germline gives CDR1 SNHLY, CDR2 FYNNEI. The CDR3 spells CASSRSPSNYGYTF. CDR3 nucleotide sequence: TGTGCCAGCAGTCGTAGTCCATCTAACTATGGCTACACCTTC.

This clonotype showed up many times. The chain has TRBV5-1 and TRBJ2-7, with D perhaps matching TRBD1 (6 bases). Germline CDR1 reads SGHRS; CDR2 reads YFSETQ. This CDR3 comprises 14 residues. Trimming pared 3 bases from V and 6 bases from J, leaving 16 bases between. CDR3 amino acids: CASSSGDTLGEQYF. CDR3 nucleotides: TGCGCCAGCAGCTCCGGGGACACCCTCGGCGAGCAGTACTTC.

The V gene is TRBV20-1, the J gene TRBJ2-7; D perhaps matches TRBD2 (5 bases). This CDR3 region has 17 residues. V was shortened by 0 bases and J by 0 bases, with 18 bases between the two germline ends. Per the germline V gene, CDR1 is DFQATT and CDR2 is SNEGSKA (reference sequence). The CDR3 sequence is CSARDTTRQAGSYEQYF. CDR3 coding DNA: TGCAGTGCTAGAGACACTACCCGCCAGGCGGGCTCCTACGAGCAGTACTTC.

The CDR3 sequence: CASSEEGTGDNEQFF. DNA for the CDR3: TGTGCCAGCAGTGAAGAAGGGACAGGGGACAATGAGCAGTTCTTC. The genes are TRBV2 and TRBJ2-1, with 10 bases fitting TRBD1. With 1 base clipped from V and 5 bases from J, the junction kept 2 bases outside the gene matches. Germline CDR1 is SNHLY and CDR2 is FYNNEI. CDR3 size: 15 residues. The full variable domain, completed using reference TRBV2 and TRBJ2-1, is EPEVTQTPSHQVTQMGQEVILRCVPISNHLYFYWYRQILGQKVEFLVSFYNNEISEKSEIFDDQFSVERPDGSNFTLKIRSTKLEDSAMYFCASSEEGTGDNEQFFGPGTRLTVL.

At least ten counts were recorded for this clonotype. This sequence joins TRBV5-1 and TRBJ2-1, with 9 bases fitting TRBD2. Germline assignment: CDR1 SGHRS and CDR2 YFSETQ. This CDR3 has 14 amino acids. Germline trimming cut 4 bases from V and 7 bases from J; bases unmatched to any gene: 6. The DNA for the CDR3 is TGCGCCAGCAGCCTTCGGACTAGCGAGAATGAGCAGTTCTTC. Its translation is CASSLRTSENEQFF.

This clonotype was seen only a few times. The chain is built from TRBV20-1 and TRBJ2-7; TRBD1 agrees at 7 bases. The CDR3 is 12 amino acids. The germline V gene has CDR1 DFQATT and CDR2 SNEGSKA (reference sequence). The V segment lost 3 bases and the J segment 7 bases; nucleotides outside the gene matches: 6. CDR3 sequence reads: CSASHRGREQYF. The CDR3 DNA follows: TGCAGTGCTAGTCACAGGGGTCGAGAGCAGTACTTC.

This chain links TRBV20-1 with TRBJ1-1, with 8 bases aligning to TRBD1. V was pared by 5 bases and J by 1 base, with 3 bases of the junction left unmatched. The CDR3 loop spans 13 amino acids. Germline CDR1 reads DFQATT; CDR2 reads SNEGSKA (reference sequence). The CDR3: CSAGRGPNTEAFF. The CDR3 DNA follows: TGCAGTGCTGGCAGGGGGCCGAACACTGAAGCTTTCTTT.

This clonotype was seen a few times. This rearrangement joins TRBV20-1 to TRBJ2-3; 7 bases match TRBD1. Germline lookup yields CDR1 DFQATT and CDR2 SNEGSKA (reference sequence). The CDR3 contains 15 residues. V trimming: 3 bases; J trimming: 1 base; junction bases outside the gene matches: 7. The CDR3 DNA sequence: TGCAGTGCTAGTGCGACAGGGCGGCGCACAGATACGCAGTATTTT. The encoded protein is CSASATGRRTDTQYF.

The V gene is TRBV28, the J gene TRBJ1-2; 7 bases align to TRBD1. V lost 10 bases, J lost 8 bases, and 13 bases stayed unmatched. Germline CDR1 is MDHEN and CDR2 is SYDVKM. The CDR3 has 13 residues. CDR3 loop: CATITPSRGGYTF. The DNA of the CDR3 is TGTGCCACCATAACGCCGAGCAGGGGGGGCTACACCTTC.

This rearrangement joins TRBV2 to TRBJ2-5; D is possibly TRBD1 (6 bases). The CDR3 is 12 residues long. Trimming took 6 bases from V and 7 from J, leaving 12 bases between them. CDR1 is SNHLY and CDR2 is FYNNEI in the germline V gene. Written as DNA, the CDR3 is TGTGCCAGCAGCGACAGGTCGGGGACCCAGTACTTC. It translates to CASSDRSGTQYF.

The rearrangement links TRBV6-5 to TRBJ2-1; 11 bases line up with TRBD2. The end of the DNA is better explained by TRBJ2-7, so the J call may be wrong. This CDR3 region has 15 residues. Per the germline V gene, CDR1 is MNHEY and CDR2 is SVGAGI. DNA of the CDR3: TGTGCCAGCAGCGGCGGGACTAGCGGAAACAATGAGCAGTACTTC. Translated, it gives CASSGGTSGNNEQYF.

The chain links TRBV20-1 to TRBJ2-7; 10 nucleotides align to TRBD2. The CDR3 sequence is 16 residues long. V lost 0 bases to trimming and J lost 0 bases; unmatched junction nucleotides: 5. Germline values: CDR1 DFQATT, CDR2 SNEGSKA (reference sequence). The CDR3 DNA is TGCAGTGCTAGAGATCAAAGCGGGAGGGCCTCCTACGAGCAGTACTTC. Amino acids: CSARDQSGRASYEQYF.

V gene TRBV29-1 combines with J gene TRBJ2-5; the D is unclear. Germline values: CDR1 SQVTM, CDR2 ANQGSEA. V lost 0 bases and J lost 7, with 6 bases in between. This CDR3 contains 11 residues. Here the CDR3 reads CSVEDPGTQYF. In DNA form, the CDR3 reads TGCAGCGTTGAAGATCCTGGGACCCAGTACTTC.

This chain joins TRBV5-6 and TRBJ2-3; D is perhaps TRBD2 (7 bases). The germline V gene has CDR1 SGHDT and CDR2 YYEEEE. V was pared by 4 bases and J by 2 bases, with 17 bases between. The CDR3 runs to 16 residues. CDR3 nucleotides: TGTGCCAGCAGCCCCAGTGGGGGGGCAGTCACAGATACGCAGTATTTT. Protein sequence: CASSPSGGAVTDTQYF.

This chain connects TRBV5-1 to TRBJ2-1; 12 nucleotides agree with TRBD2. Germline CDR1 SGHRS, CDR2 YFSETQ. This CDR3 has 14 amino acids. Losses at the gene ends were 8 bases for V and 12 bases for J; bases not matched to a gene: 12. This CDR3 is CASRGSSGRAPQFF. CDR3 in DNA: TGCGCCAGTCGTGGGTCTAGCGGGAGGGCCCCGCAGTTCTTC.